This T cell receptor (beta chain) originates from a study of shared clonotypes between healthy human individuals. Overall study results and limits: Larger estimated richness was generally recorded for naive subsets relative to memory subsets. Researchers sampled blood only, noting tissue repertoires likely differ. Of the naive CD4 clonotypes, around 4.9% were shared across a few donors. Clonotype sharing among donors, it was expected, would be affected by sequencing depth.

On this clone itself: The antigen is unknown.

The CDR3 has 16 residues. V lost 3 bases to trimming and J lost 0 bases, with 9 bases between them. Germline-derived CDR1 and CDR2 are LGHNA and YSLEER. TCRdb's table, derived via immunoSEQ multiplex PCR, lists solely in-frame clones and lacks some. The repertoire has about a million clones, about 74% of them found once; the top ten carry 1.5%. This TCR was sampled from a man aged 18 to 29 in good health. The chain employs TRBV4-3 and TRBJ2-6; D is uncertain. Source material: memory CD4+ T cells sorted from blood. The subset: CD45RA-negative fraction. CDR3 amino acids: CASSQMAASGANVLTF. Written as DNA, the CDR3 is TGCGCCAGCAGCCAGATGGCGGCCTCTGGGGCCAACGTCCTGACTTTC.